The clone carrying this T cell receptor (beta chain) was seen a few times. Its antigen is still unknown. The sample originates from a study of graft-versus-host responses after intestinal transplantation. About the research overall: Anti-thymocyte globulin induction was given to all recipients, followed by tacrolimus and steroids for around three years.

General observations from the study: Maximum circulating GvH clone levels tracked with early post-transplant HvG decreases.

Clones were read by immunoSEQ multiplex PCR, and TCRdb kept only the in-frame ones, dropping some. Of about 39,000 clones in the sample, 85% to 90% are singletons; the top ten hold approximately 6.9%. This CDR3 region has 14 residues. Trimming removed 6 bases from V and 5 bases from J; junction bases left unmatched: 10. Germline V gene data show CDR1 as LNHDA and CDR2 as SQIVND (reference sequence). This chain uses TRBV19 with TRBJ2-7; TRBD2 matches 7 bases. The origin of this receptor is a human patient who received an intestinal transplant, so some T cells may come from the graft donor. Here the sequenced sample was PBMCs, taken 260 to 270 days after transplant. CDR3 nucleotides: TGTGCCAGTAGGGGGGGGTGGGCTAGTGACGAGCAGTACTTC. As protein: CASRGGWASDEQYF.